This TCR beta chain was found in a study of technical replicates of blood from a few donors. Looked up from germline, CDR1 is MNHEY and CDR2 is SVGAGI. V lost 0 bases and J 2 bases, leaving 10 bases between the germline ends. The CDR3 is 15 amino acids. Sequencing used immunoSEQ multiplex PCR; TCRdb keeps in-frame clones, though not all of them. The table records about 73,000 clones, 93% of them present only once. The chain employs TRBV6-5 and TRBJ1-1; the D is unclear. This receptor was identified in a human donor in good health. Sequencing was performed on T cells isolated from PBMCs. CDR3 nucleotides: TGTGCCAGCAGTTACTCGAGACGAGGCAACACTGAAGCTTTCTTT. This encodes CASSYSRRGNTEAFF.